These 19 T cell receptor beta chains originate from one sample sequenced in a study of cytomegalovirus exposure and HLA in healthy donors. With 60 Vbeta and 13 Jbeta primers, the PCR was carried out. The protocol was immunoSEQ multiplex PCR, while the TCRdb copy is restricted to in-frame clones and leaves out a portion. The sample lists about 120,000 clones, around 78% occurring once. Source material: PBMCs. The origin of the receptors is a woman in her 30s in good health and CMV-seropositive.

The chain joins TRBV2 to TRBJ1-6, with D possibly being TRBD1 (6 bases). The CDR3 is 14 amino acids. In germline, CDR1 is SNHLY, CDR2 FYNNEI. V lost 5 bases and J 8 bases, leaving 13 bases between the germline ends. The CDR3 sequence is CASSLDRNHSPLHF. The CDR3 coding sequence is TGTGCCAGCAGTCTCGACAGGAATCATTCACCCCTCCACTTT.

Points on this clone: One end of the junction varies from germline; a read error may be responsible. The chain links TRBV14 to TRBJ1-4; possibly TRBD1 for D (5 bases). Germline values: CDR1 SGHDN, CDR2 FVKESK. There are 15 residues in the CDR3. As DNA, the CDR3 is TGTGCCAGCAGTCAAGCAGGGAGGGGATATGAAAAACTGTTTTTT. This translates into CASSQAGRGYEKLFF.

J is TRBJ2-3 and V is TRBV4-3; D not resolved. The CDR3 runs to 16 residues. Germline V gene lookup returns CDR1 LGHNA and CDR2 YSLEER. The germline V and J ends were trimmed by 1 base and 0 bases, with 11 bases remaining between them. CDR3 DNA: TGCGCCAGCAGCCAAGTGGGTCCCAGGAGCACAGATACGCAGTATTTT. This gives the protein CASSQVGPRSTDTQYF.

The sample holds a few counts of this clone. V usage is TRBV5-6 and J usage is TRBJ2-1, with 7 bases lining up with TRBD2. Unmatched junction bases numbered 8, after V lost 3 bases and J lost 2 bases. There are 16 residues in the CDR3. CDR1 and CDR2 from the germline V gene are SGHDT and YYEEEE. The CDR3 bases are TGTGCCAGCAGCTCCGACCGGGGGGAAACCTACAATGAGCAGTTCTTC. Translated: CASSSDRGETYNEQFF. Full variable domain (rest looked up from reference TRBV5-6 and TRBJ2-1): DAGVTQSPTHLIKTRGQQVTLRCSPKSGHDTVSWYQQALGQGPQFIFQYYEEEERQRGNFPDRFSGHQFPNYSSELNVNALLLGDSALYLCASSSDRGETYNEQFFGPGTRLTVL.

This chain uses TRBV5-1 with TRBJ2-1; D might be TRBD2 (5 bases). V was clipped by 1 base and J by 7 bases, with 12 bases between them. This CDR3 region has 14 residues. Germline CDR1 and CDR2: SGHRS and YFSETQ. The DNA for the CDR3 is TGCGCCAGCAGCTTGACAGCCCGCGGGAATGAGCAGTTCTTC. This encodes CASSLTARGNEQFF.

The chain has TRBV18 and TRBJ2-2; TRBD1 agrees at 7 bases. Unmatched junction bases numbered 3, after V lost 4 bases and J lost 4 bases. Looked up from germline, CDR1 is KGHSH and CDR2 is LQKENI. The CDR3 sequence is 14 residues long. CDR3 DNA sequence: TGTGCCAGCTCACTGGGGACAGCCACCGGGGAGCTGTTTTTT. It encodes CASSLGTATGELFF.

The chain uses TRBV7-2 and TRBJ2-2; D call uncertain. Germline CDR1 SGHTA, CDR2 FQGNSA. This CDR3 comprises 13 residues. V was shortened by 1 base and J by 4 bases, with 4 bases between the two germline ends. The CDR3 spells CASSLVSTGELFF. CDR3 nucleotides: TGTGCCAGCAGCTTAGTATCCACCGGGGAGCTGTTTTTT.

V is TRBV5-6 and J is TRBJ2-5, with 8 positions matching TRBD1. Germline V CDR1 and CDR2: SGHDT, YYEEEE. Losses at the gene ends were 4 bases for V and 7 bases for J; bases not matched to a gene: 6. This CDR3 contains 13 residues. CDR3 protein: CASSPGQGGTQYF. The CDR3 DNA follows: TGTGCCAGCAGCCCAGGACAGGGTGGGACCCAGTACTTC.

The chain is built from TRBV18 and TRBJ2-5; D call uncertain. Between the trimmed V and J ends, which lost 4 bases and 0 bases, there was a span of 9 bases. The germline gives CDR1 KGHSH, CDR2 LQKENI. The CDR3 consists of 14 residues. The CDR3 loop reads CASSRGSYQETQYF. In DNA form, the CDR3 reads TGTGCCAGCTCACGTGGCAGTTACCAAGAGACCCAGTACTTC.

The CDR3 reads CASSLPGGYGYTF. The CDR3 region has the DNA TGTGCCAGCAGTTTACCAGGGGGCTATGGCTACACCTTC. The chain links TRBV28 to TRBJ1-2; 7 bases align to TRBD1. The CDR3 loop spans 13 amino acids. CDR1 and CDR2 from the germline V gene are MDHEN and SYDVKM. The V gene end was trimmed by 2 bases and the J gene end by 4 bases; junction bases not matched to a gene: 1.

The J gene is TRBJ1-1, the V gene TRBV18; D remains ambiguous. Germline loops: CDR1 KGHSH, CDR2 LQKENI. The V gene lost 3 bases and the J gene lost 1 base, with 12 bases spanning the gap. The CDR3 has 15 amino acids. CDR3 sequence (DNA): TGTGCCAGCTCACCCCCCCAGTATTCGAACACTGAAGCTTTCTTT. Residues: CASSPPQYSNTEAFF.

The gene calls are TRBV30 and TRBJ2-1, with 10 positions matching TRBD2. The V and J ends lost 2 bases and 8 bases, in that order; junction bases with no gene match: 6. Germline values: CDR1 GTSNPN, CDR2 SVGIG (reference sequence). This CDR3 comprises 14 residues. The CDR3 coding sequence is TGTGCCTGGAGTCTAAGCGGGGGGGCCCATGAGCAGTTCTTC. This sequence encodes CAWSLSGGAHEQFF.

The chain is built from TRBV10-2 and TRBJ1-5; 7 bases line up with TRBD1. In germline, CDR1 is WSHSY, CDR2 SAAADI. This CDR3 spans 14 amino acids. The V and J ends lost 2 bases and 4 bases, in that order; junction bases with no gene match: 2. The chain's CDR3 is CASSERQGNQPQHF. CDR3 sequence (DNA): TGCGCCAGCAGTGAGAGACAGGGAAATCAGCCCCAGCATTTT.

This clone showed up just once. The chain has TRBV7-6 and TRBJ2-7; weak D call: TRBD1 (5 bases). Germline-derived CDR1 and CDR2 are SGHVS and FNYEAQ. Trimming removed 2 bases from V and 7 bases from J, with 12 bases in between. CDR3 length equals 13 residues. The DNA of the CDR3 is TGTGCCAGCAGCTTACAAGACAGCTCTGAGCAGTACTTC. Its translation is CASSLQDSSEQYF. Full variable domain (remainder filled in from reference TRBV7-6 and TRBJ2-7): GAGVSQSPRYKVTKRGQDVALRCDPISGHVSLYWYRQALGQGPEFLTYFNYEAQQDKSGLPNDRFSAERPEGSISTLTIQRTEQRDSAMYRCASSLQDSSEQYFGPGTRLTVT.

This chain uses TRBV18 with TRBJ1-6, with unresolved D. Germline-derived CDR1 and CDR2 are KGHSH and LQKENI. The CDR3 totals 15 residues. The ends were cut back, 2 bases at V and 7 bases at J, with 12 bases in the middle. The CDR3 here is CASSPLGSGNSPLHF. CDR3 nucleotide sequence: TGTGCCAGCTCACCATTGGGCTCTGGAAATTCACCCCTCCACTTT.

This chain joins TRBV4-2 and TRBJ2-1; 11 nucleotides match TRBD2. J lost 9 bases, V lost 2 bases, and 3 bases had no gene match. This CDR3 is built from 14 residues. The germline gives CDR1 LGHNA, CDR2 YNFKEQ. CDR3 region: CASSQLAGGGEQFF. The CDR3 nucleotides are TGTGCCAGCAGCCAACTAGCGGGGGGCGGTGAGCAGTTCTTC.

The chain combines TRBV5-6 with TRBJ2-3; D call uncertain. V was pared by 1 base and J by 3 bases, with 6 bases between. Germline V lookup: CDR1 SGHDT, CDR2 YYEEEE. The length of the CDR3 is 13 residues. The DNA of the CDR3 is TGTGCCAGCAGCTTGCTTATGACAGATACGCAGTATTTT. Protein sequence: CASSLLMTDTQYF.

The chain is built from TRBV6-1 and TRBJ1-1, with 7 nucleotides matching TRBD1. The CDR3 spans 14 residues. V lost 4 bases to trimming and J lost 3 bases; unmatched junction nucleotides: 5. In germline, CDR1 is MNHNS, CDR2 SASEGT. The chain's CDR3 is CASSGAGGDTEAFF. Here the CDR3 DNA reads TGTGCCAGCAGTGGAGCAGGGGGTGACACTGAAGCTTTCTTT.

This chain joins TRBV5-1 and TRBJ1-4, with TRBD1 as a possible D gene (5 bases). V was shortened by 4 bases and J by 4 bases, with 14 bases between the two germline ends. There are 15 residues in the CDR3. CDR1 is SGHRS and CDR2 is YFSETQ in the germline V gene. This CDR3 is CASSPGGTGNEKLFF. CDR3 DNA: TGCGCCAGCAGCCCTGGGGGGACGGGTAATGAAAAACTGTTTTTT.